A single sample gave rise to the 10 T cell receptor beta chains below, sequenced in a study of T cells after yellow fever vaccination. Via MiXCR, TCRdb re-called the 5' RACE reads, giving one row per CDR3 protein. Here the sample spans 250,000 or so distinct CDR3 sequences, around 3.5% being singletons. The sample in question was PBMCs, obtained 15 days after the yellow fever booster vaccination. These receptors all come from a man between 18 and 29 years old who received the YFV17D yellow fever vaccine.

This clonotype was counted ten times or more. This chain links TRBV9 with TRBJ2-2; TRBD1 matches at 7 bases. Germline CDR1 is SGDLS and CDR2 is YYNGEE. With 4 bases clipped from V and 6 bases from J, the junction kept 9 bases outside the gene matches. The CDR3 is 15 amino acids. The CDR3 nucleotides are TGTGCCAGCAGCTCCGGGACAGCGAGGTCCGGGGAGCTGTTTTTT. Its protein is CASSSGTARSGELFF.

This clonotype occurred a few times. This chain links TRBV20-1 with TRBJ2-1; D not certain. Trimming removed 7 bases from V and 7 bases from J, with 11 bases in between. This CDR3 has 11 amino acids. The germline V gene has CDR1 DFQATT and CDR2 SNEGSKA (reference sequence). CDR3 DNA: TGCAGTGTTGTCCGTAGGAATGAGCAGTTCTTC. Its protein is CSVVRRNEQFF.

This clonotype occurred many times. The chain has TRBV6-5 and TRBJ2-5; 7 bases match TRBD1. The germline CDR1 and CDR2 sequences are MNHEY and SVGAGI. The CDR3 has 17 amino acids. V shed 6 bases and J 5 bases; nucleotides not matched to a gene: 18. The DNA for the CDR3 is TGTGCCAGCAGAGACTACCGACAGGGTCAAGAACGGGAGACCCAGTACTTC. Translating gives CASRDYRQGQERETQYF.

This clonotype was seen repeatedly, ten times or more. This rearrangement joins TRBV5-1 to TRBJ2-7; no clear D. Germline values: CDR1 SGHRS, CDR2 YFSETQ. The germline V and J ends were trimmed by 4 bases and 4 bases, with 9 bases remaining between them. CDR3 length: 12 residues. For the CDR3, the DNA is TGCGCCAGCAGCGCGGATACGTACGAGCAGTACTTC. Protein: CASSADTYEQYF.

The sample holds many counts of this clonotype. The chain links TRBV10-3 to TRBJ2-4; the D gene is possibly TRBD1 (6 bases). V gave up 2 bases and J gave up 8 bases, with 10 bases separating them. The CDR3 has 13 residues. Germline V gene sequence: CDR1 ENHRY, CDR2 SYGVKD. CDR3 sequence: CAISETPGDIQYF. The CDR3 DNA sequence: TGTGCCATCAGTGAGACCCCAGGGGACATTCAGTACTTC.

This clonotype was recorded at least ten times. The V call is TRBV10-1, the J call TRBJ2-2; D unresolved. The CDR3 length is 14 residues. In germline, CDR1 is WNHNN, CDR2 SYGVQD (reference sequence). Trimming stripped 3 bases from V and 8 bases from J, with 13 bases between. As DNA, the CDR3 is TGCGCCAGCAGTGAAGGTTCCGTAACAGGGGAGCTGTTTTTT. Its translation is CASSEGSVTGELFF.

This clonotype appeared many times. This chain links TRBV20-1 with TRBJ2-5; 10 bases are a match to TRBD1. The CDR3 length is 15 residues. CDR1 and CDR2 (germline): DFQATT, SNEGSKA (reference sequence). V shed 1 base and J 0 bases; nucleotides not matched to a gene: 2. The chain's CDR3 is CSARVGTGDQETQYF. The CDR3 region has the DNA TGCAGTGCTAGAGTCGGGACAGGGGACCAAGAGACCCAGTACTTC.

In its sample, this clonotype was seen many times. CDR3 sequence reads: CAISLGTGGNEQFF. The CDR3 DNA follows: TGTGCCATCAGCCTCGGGACAGGGGGAAACGAGCAGTTCTTC. The V and J genes are TRBV10-3 and TRBJ2-1, with 11 bases matching TRBD1. The CDR3 extends over 14 amino acids. Germline trimming cut 6 bases from V and 10 bases from J; bases unmatched to any gene: 8. Germline CDR1 reads ENHRY; CDR2 reads SYGVKD.

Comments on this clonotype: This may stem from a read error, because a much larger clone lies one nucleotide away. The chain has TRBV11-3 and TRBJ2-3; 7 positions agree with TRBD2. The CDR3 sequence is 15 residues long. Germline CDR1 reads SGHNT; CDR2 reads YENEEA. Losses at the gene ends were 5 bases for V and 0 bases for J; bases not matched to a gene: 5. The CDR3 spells CASSQSRGSTDTQYF. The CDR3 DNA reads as TGTGCCAGCAGCCAATCGCGGGGGAGCACAGATACGCAGTATTTT.

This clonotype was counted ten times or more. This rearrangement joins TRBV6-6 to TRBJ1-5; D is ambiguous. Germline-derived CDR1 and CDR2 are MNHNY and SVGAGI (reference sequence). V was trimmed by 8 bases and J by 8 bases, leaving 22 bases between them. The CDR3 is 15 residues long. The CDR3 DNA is TGTGCCAGCGGGATTCTTTCCTTGGGCGAGAAGCCCCAGCATTTT. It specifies CASGILSLGEKPQHF.